This T cell receptor beta chain was recorded in a study of tumor-infiltrating lymphocytes in oesophageal squamous cell carcinoma (dated by TCRdb to about 2016). The library was made by PCR. The sample was run on an Illumina HiSeq 2000. In TCRdb, the public reads were trimmed at Q25 with fastp and aligned with MiXCR, with productive beta chains retained. Every distinct CDR3 protein forms one entry, paired with its most common genes and DNA. In this sample the table shows under 20,000 distinct CDR3 sequences, approximately 40% of which occur a single time. The ten largest clones represent roughly 6.4% of the sample. The sample holds many counts of this clonotype. What this receptor recognizes is not known. No base quality information exists; no much larger clone differs at one position. The germline ends are 20 bases apart after V is trimmed by 4 bases and J by 6 bases. From cysteine to phenylalanine, the CDR3 is 16 amino acids long. Only the CDR3 DNA is retained, 48 bases long and in frame from the first base. CDR1 and CDR2 were assigned from the germline V gene (reference sequence) as SGHNT and YYREEE.

The receptor was derived from a male donor with esophageal squamous cell carcinoma. Specimen: blood. The sequence joins TRBV5-4 to TRBJ2-1; TRBD2 is a possible D gene, resting on 6 matching bases. The nucleotide sequence is given as TGTGCCAGCAGCGCCGTAACTAGCATCTTTTCCAATGAGCAGTTCTTC. The resulting protein is CASSAVTSIFSNEQFF.